This TCR beta chain appears in the sequencing data of a study of T cells in Graves' hyperthyroidism and ophthalmopathy. The TCR beta CDR3 regions underwent amplification using RNA transcripts as the source. During a first-round RT-PCR of the TCR CDR3, the HTBI primer set was used. One entry per CDR3 protein, called by TCRdb with MiXCR from the multiplex PCR reads. In the table there are approximately 600,000 distinct CDR3 sequences, roughly 20% of which are singletons. The CDR3 runs 14 residues. Trimming took 4 bases from V and 1 from J, leaving 11 bases between them. Germline V CDR1 and CDR2: MNHEY, SMNVEV (reference sequence).

This sequence was found in a man aged 25 to 40 with Graves' ophthalmopathy. The chain has TRBV27 and TRBJ2-7, with a possible D match to TRBD2 (6 bases). The sample taken for sequencing was blood. The CDR3 spells CASSSLEGSYEQYF. As DNA, the CDR3 is TGTGCCAGCAGTTCTTTGGAGGGATCCTACGAGCAGTACTTC.